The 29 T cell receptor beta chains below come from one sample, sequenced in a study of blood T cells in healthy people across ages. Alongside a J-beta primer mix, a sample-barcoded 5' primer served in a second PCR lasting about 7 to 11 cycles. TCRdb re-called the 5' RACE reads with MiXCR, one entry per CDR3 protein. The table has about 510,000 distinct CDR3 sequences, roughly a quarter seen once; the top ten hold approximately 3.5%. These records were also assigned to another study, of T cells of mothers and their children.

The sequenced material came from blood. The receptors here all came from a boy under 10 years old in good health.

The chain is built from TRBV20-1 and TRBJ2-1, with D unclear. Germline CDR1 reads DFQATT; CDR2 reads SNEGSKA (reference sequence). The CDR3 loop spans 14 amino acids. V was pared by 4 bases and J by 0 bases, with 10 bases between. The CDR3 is CSAKRPDSYNEQFF. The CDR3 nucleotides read TGCAGTGCTAAGAGGCCCGACTCCTACAATGAGCAGTTCTTC.

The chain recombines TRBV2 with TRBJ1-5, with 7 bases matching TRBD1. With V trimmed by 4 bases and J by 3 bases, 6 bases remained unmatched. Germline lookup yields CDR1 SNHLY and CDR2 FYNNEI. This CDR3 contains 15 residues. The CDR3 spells CASSVQGPFNQPQHF. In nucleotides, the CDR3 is TGTGCCAGCAGTGTACAGGGGCCCTTCAATCAGCCCCAGCATTTT.

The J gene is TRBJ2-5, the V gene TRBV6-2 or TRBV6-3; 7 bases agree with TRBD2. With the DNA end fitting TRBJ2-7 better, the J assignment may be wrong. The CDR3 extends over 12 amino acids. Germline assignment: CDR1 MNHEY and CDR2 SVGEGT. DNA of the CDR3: TGTGCCAGCAGCGGGGGGTTCTACGAGCAGTACGTC. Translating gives CASSGGFYEQYV.

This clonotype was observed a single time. CDR3 amino acids: CASSKLPGYRIETQYF. CDR3 sequence (DNA): TGTGCCAGCAGCAAACTTCCAGGGTATCGGATAGAGACCCAGTACTTC. J is TRBJ2-5 and V is TRBV21-1; TRBD1, the D gene given by the table, was not confirmed from the DNA. TRBV21-1 is a pseudogene locus. The CDR3 length is 16 residues.

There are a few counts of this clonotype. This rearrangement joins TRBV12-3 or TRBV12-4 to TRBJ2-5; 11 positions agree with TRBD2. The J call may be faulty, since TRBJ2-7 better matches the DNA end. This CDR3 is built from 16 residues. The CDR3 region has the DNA TGTGCCAGCAGTCCGAGGACTAGCGGGCAGCTCTACGAGCAGTACTTC. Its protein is CASSPRTSGQLYEQYF.

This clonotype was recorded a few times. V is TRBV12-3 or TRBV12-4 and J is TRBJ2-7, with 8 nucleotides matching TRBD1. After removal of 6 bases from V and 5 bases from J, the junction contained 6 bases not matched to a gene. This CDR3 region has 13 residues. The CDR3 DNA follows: TGTGCCAGCAGCGCGGACAGGGCCAACGAGCAGTACTTC. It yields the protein CASSADRANEQYF.

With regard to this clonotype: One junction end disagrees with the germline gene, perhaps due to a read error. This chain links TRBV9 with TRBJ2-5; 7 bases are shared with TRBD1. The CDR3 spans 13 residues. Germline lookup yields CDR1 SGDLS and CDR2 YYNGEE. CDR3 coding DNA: TGTGCCAGCAGCGGTGGACAGGCCCAAAGGTCGGTCTTC. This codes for CASSGGQAQRSVF. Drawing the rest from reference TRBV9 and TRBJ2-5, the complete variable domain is DSGVTQTPKHLITATGQRVTLRCSPRSGDLSVYWYQQSLDQGLQFLIQYYNGEERAKGNILERFSAQQFPDLHSELNLSSLELGDSALYFCASSGGQAQRSVFGPGTRLLVL.

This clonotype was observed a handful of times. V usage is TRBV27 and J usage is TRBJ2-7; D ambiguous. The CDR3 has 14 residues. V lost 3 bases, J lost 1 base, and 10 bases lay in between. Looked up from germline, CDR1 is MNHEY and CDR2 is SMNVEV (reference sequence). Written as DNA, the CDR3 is TGTGCCAGCAGTTTCGGCCGGAGATCCTACGAGCAGTACTTC. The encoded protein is CASSFGRRSYEQYF.

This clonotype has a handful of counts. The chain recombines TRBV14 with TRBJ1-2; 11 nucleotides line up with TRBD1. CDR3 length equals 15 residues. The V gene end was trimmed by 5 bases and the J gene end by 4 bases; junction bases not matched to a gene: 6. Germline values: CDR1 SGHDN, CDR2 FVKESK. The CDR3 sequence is CASSARDRGAYGYTF. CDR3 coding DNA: TGTGCCAGCAGCGCCCGGGACAGGGGGGCCTATGGCTACACCTTC.

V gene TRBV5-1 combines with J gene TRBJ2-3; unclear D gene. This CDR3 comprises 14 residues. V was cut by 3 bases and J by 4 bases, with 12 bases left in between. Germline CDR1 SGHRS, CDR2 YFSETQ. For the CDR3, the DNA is TGCGCCAGCAGCTCGGGCCCTACTTCAGATACGCAGTATTTT. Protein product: CASSSGPTSDTQYF.

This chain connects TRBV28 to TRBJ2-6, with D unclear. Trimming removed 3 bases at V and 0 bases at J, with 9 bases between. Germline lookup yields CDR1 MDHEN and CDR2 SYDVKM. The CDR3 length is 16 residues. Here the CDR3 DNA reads TGTGCCAGCAGTTTCCGGACCTCCTCTGGGGCCAACGTCCTGACTTTC. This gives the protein CASSFRTSSGANVLTF.

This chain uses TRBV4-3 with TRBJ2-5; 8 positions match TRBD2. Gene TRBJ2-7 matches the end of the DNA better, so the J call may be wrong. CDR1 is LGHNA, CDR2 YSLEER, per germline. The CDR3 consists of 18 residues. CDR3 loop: CASSQGLPTSGARNEQYF. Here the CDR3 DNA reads TGCGCCAGCAGCCAAGGACTACCTACTAGCGGAGCGCGAAACGAGCAGTACTTC.

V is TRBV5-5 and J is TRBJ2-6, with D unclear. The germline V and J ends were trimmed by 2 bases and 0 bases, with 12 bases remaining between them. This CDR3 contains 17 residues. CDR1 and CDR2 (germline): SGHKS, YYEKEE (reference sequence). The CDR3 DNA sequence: TGTGCCAGCAGCTTAAATCCGATCAGCTCTGGGGCCAACGTCCTGACTTTC. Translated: CASSLNPISSGANVLTF.

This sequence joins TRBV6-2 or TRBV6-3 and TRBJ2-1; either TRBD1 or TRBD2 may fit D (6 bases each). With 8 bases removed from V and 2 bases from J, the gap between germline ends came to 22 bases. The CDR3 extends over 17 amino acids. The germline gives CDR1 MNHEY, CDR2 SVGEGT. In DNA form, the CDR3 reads TGTGCCAGCGCGAAGAACTCGGGGGCAGGGCCCTACAATGAGCAGTTCTTC. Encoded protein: CASAKNSGAGPYNEQFF.

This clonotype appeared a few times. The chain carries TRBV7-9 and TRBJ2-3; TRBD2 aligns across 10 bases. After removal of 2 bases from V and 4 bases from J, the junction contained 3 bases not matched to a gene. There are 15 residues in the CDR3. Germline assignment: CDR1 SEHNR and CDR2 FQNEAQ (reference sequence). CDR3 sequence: CASSLRSGRADTQYF. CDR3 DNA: TGTGCCAGCAGCTTAAGGAGCGGGAGGGCAGATACGCAGTATTTT.

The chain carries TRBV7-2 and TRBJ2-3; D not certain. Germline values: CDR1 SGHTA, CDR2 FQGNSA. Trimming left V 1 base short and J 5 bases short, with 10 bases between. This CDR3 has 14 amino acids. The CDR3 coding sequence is TGTGCCAGCAGCTTAGAAACGGCTCAAGATACGCAGTATTTT. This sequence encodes CASSLETAQDTQYF.

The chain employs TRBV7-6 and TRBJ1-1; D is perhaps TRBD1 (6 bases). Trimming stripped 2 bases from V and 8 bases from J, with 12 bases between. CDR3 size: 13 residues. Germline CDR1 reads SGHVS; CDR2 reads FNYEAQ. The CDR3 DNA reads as TGTGCCAGCAGCTTAAATTTCGGGACAGAAGCTTTCTTT. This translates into CASSLNFGTEAFF.

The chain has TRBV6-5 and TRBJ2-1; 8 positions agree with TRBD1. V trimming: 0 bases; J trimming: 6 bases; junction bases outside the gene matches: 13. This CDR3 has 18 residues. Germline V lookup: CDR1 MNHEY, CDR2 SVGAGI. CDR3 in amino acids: CASSYSVQGVLAFNEQFF. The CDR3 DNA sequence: TGTGCCAGCAGTTACTCGGTACAGGGGGTTTTGGCCTTCAATGAGCAGTTCTTC.

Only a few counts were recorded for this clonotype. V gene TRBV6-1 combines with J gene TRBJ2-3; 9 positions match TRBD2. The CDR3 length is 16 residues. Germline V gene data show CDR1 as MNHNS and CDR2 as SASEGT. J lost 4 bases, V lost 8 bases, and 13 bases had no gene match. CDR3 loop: CASLILAGGPPDTQYF. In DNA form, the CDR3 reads TGTGCCAGCTTGATTTTGGCGGGAGGGCCGCCAGATACGCAGTATTTT.

The CDR3 loop is CASSPGGASGELFF. CDR3 DNA: TGTGCCAGCAGCCCAGGGGGCGCTTCCGGGGAGCTGTTTTTT. This chain connects TRBV7-9 to TRBJ2-2; the match to TRBD1 covers 8 bases. The germline V gene has CDR1 SEHNR and CDR2 FQNEAQ (reference sequence). The CDR3 spans 14 residues. J was trimmed by 6 bases and V by 5 bases; bases with no gene match: 5.

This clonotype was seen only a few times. The CDR3 nucleotides are TGTGCCAGCAGCAGGGACTCCGATGGCTACACCTTC. Encoded protein: CASSRDSDGYTF. The J gene is TRBJ1-2, the V gene TRBV2, with TRBD1 as a possible D gene (5 bases). The germline CDR1 and CDR2 sequences are SNHLY and FYNNEI. This CDR3 has 12 amino acids. V was cut by 6 bases and J by 6 bases, with 11 bases left in between.

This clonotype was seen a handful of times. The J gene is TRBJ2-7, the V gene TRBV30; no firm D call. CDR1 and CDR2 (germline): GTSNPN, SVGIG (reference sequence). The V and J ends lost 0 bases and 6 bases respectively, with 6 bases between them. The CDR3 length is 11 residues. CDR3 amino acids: CAWSVRSEQYF. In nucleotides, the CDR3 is TGTGCCTGGAGTGTACGCAGCGAGCAGTACTTC.

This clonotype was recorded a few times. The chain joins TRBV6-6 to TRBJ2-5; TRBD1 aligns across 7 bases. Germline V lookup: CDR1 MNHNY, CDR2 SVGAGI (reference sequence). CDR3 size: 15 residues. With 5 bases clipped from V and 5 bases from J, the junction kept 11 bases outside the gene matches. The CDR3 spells CASSPPGQVWETQYF. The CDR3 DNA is TGTGCCAGCAGTCCTCCAGGACAGGTCTGGGAGACCCAGTACTTC.

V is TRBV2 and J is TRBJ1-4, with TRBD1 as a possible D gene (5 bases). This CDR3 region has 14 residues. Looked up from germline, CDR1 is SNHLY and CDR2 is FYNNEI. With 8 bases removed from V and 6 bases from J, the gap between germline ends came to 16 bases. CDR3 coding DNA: TGTGCCAGCCTTGACGGGGGAGGAGATGAAAAACTGTTTTTT. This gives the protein CASLDGGGDEKLFF.

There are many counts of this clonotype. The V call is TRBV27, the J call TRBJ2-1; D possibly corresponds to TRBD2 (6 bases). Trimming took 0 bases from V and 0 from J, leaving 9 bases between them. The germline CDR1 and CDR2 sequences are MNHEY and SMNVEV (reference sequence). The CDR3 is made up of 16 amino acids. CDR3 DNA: TGTGCCAGCAGTTTATCTGCGGGGAGCTCCTACAATGAGCAGTTCTTC. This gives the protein CASSLSAGSSYNEQFF.

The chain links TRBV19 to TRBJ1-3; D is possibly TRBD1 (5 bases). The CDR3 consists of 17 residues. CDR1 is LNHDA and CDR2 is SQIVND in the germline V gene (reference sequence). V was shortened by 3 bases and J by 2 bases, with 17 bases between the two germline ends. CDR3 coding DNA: TGTGCCAGTAGTATCATAGAGGCCGGAGGGGCTGGAAACACCATATATTTT. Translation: CASSIIEAGGAGNTIYF.

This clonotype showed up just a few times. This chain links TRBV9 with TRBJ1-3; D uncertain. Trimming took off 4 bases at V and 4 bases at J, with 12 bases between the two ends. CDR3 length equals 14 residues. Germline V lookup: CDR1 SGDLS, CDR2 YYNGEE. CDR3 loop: CASSRRVAGNTIYF. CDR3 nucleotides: TGTGCCAGCAGCAGAAGGGTAGCCGGAAACACCATATATTTT. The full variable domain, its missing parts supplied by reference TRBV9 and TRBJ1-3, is DSGVTQTPKHLITATGQRVTLRCSPRSGDLSVYWYQQSLDQGLQFLIQYYNGEERAKGNILERFSAQQFPDLHSELNLSSLELGDSALYFCASSRRVAGNTIYFGEGSWLTVV.

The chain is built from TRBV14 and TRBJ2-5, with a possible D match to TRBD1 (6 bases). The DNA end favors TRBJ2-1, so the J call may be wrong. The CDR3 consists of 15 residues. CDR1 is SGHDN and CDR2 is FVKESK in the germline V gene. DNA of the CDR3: TGTGCCAGCAGCCAAGTAGGGGGAGCCTACAATGAGCAGTTCTTC. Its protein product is CASSQVGGAYNEQFF.

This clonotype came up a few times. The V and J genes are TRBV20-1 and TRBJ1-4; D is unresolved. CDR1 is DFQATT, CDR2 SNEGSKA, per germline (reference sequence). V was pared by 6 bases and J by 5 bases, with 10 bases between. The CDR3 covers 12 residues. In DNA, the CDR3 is TGCAGTGCAACAGATACCAATGAAAAACTGTTTTTT. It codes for CSATDTNEKLFF.